Listed below are T cell receptor beta chains from one sample, sequenced in a study of blood T cell repertoires in COVID-19. The data were produced by immunoSEQ multiplex PCR, yet TCRdb's version contains in-frame clones alone and is incomplete. The sample holds tens of thousands of clones, over 85% seen once. The sequencing sample was made of peripheral blood. The receptor set was obtained from a man aged 45-60 years with acute or convalescent COVID-19. The CDR3 runs from the conserved cysteine through the conserved F or W. Fields, in order: V gene, clone size, D gene, J gene, CDR3 protein, CDR3 DNA. The D gene is left open where the match is weak. Some rows mark clone size as missing; the rest say once, few, many or name a class of expanded clone.

V gene: TRBV7-9; clone size: once; D gene: .; J gene: TRBJ1-1; CDR3 protein: CASSPYRLTTGNTEAFF; CDR3 DNA: TGTGCCAGCAGCCCCTACCGCCTTACTACAGGGAACACTGAAGCTTTCTTT
V gene: TRBV27; clone size: .; D gene: TRBD1; J gene: TRBJ1-2; CDR3 protein: CASSPGTGNGYTF; CDR3 DNA: TGTGCCAGCAGTCCTGGGACAGGGAACGGCTACACCTTC
V gene: TRBV5-5; clone size: .; D gene: .; J gene: TRBJ1-2; CDR3 protein: CASSLEQGSGYTF; CDR3 DNA: TGTGCCAGCAGCTTGGAGCAGGGAAGCGGCTACACCTTC
V gene: TRBV5-1; clone size: few; D gene: .; J gene: TRBJ2-2; CDR3 protein: CASSYSGVNTGELFF; CDR3 DNA: TGCGCCAGCAGTTACTCGGGGGTCAACACCGGGGAGCTGTTTTTT
V gene: TRBV7-2; clone size: once; D gene: .; J gene: TRBJ2-1; CDR3 protein: CASSLGGSRANEQFF; CDR3 DNA: TGTGCCAGCAGCTTAGGAGGGAGTAGAGCGAATGAGCAGTTCTTC
V gene: TRBV2; clone size: .; D gene: TRBD1; J gene: TRBJ2-7; CDR3 protein: CASRPGTATYEQYF; CDR3 DNA: TGTGCCAGCCGTCCCGGGACAGCAACCTACGAGCAGTACTTC
V gene: TRBV2; clone size: .; D gene: .; J gene: TRBJ1-1; CDR3 protein: CASSEQSGLSEAFF; CDR3 DNA: TGTGCCAGCAGTGAACAGTCAGGGTTAAGTGAAGCTTTCTTT
V gene: TRBV18; clone size: .; D gene: .; J gene: TRBJ1-5; CDR3 protein: CASSPQGGDQPQHF; CDR3 DNA: TGTGCCAGCTCACCACAGGGGGGGGATCAGCCCCAGCATTTT
V gene: TRBV5-1; clone size: few; D gene: TRBD1; J gene: TRBJ1-2; CDR3 protein: CASSLADADRDGYTF; CDR3 DNA: TGCGCCAGCAGCTTGGCCGACGCGGACAGGGACGGCTACACCTTC
V gene: TRBV6-5; clone size: .; D gene: .; J gene: TRBJ1-1; CDR3 protein: CASSYSVFGTEAFF; CDR3 DNA: TGTGCCAGCAGTTACTCTGTCTTCGGCACTGAAGCTTTCTTT
V gene: TRBV9; clone size: .; D gene: .; J gene: TRBJ1-4; CDR3 protein: CASSPSGGVNEKLFF; CDR3 DNA: TGTGCCAGCAGCCCAAGCGGGGGGGTTAATGAAAAACTGTTTTTT
V gene: TRBV18; clone size: .; D gene: .; J gene: TRBJ1-6; CDR3 protein: CASSPSAGGLSNSPLHF; CDR3 DNA: TGTGCCAGCTCACCATCAGCTGGAGGCCTTAGTAATTCACCCCTCCACTTT
V gene: TRBV9; clone size: .; D gene: .; J gene: TRBJ1-2; CDR3 protein: CASSVEAGPYYGYTF; CDR3 DNA: TGTGCCAGCAGCGTAGAAGCAGGTCCTTACTATGGCTACACCTTC
V gene: TRBV10-2; clone size: .; D gene: TRBD2; J gene: TRBJ2-7; CDR3 protein: CASVGTSGRYEQYF; CDR3 DNA: TGCGCCAGCGTCGGGACTAGCGGAAGGTACGAGCAGTACTTC
V gene: TRBV18; clone size: .; D gene: .; J gene: TRBJ2-3; CDR3 protein: CASSPRQGSTDTQYF; CDR3 DNA: TGTGCCAGCTCACCACGTCAGGGGAGCACAGATACGCAGTATTTT
V gene: TRBV5-1; clone size: .; D gene: .; J gene: TRBJ2-5; CDR3 protein: CASSLEGRETQYF; CDR3 DNA: TGCGCCAGCAGCTTGGAGGGGCGGGAGACCCAGTACTTC
V gene: TRBV5-6; clone size: .; D gene: .; J gene: TRBJ1-1; CDR3 protein: CASSLYGASNTEAFF; CDR3 DNA: TGTGCCAGCAGCTTGTATGGGGCGTCGAACACTGAAGCTTTCTTT
V gene: TRBV6-2/TRBV6-3; clone size: .; D gene: .; J gene: TRBJ2-5; CDR3 protein: CASSRGVKETQYF; CDR3 DNA: TGTGCCAGCAGTAGGGGCGTAAAAGAGACCCAGTACTTC
V gene: TRBV7-9; clone size: .; D gene: .; J gene: TRBJ1-1; CDR3 protein: CASSKRTEAFF; CDR3 DNA: TGTGCCAGCAGCAAACGGACAGAAGCTTTCTTT
V gene: TRBV6-4; clone size: .; D gene: .; J gene: TRBJ2-7; CDR3 protein: CASSALLYEQYF; CDR3 DNA: TGTGCCAGCAGCGCCTTACTCTACGAGCAGTACTTC
V gene: TRBV2; clone size: .; D gene: .; J gene: TRBJ2-5; CDR3 protein: CAARGETQYF; CDR3 DNA: TGTGCCGCAAGAGGAGAGACCCAGTACTTC
V gene: TRBV2; clone size: .; D gene: TRBD1; J gene: TRBJ1-4; CDR3 protein: CASTGSGGEKLFF; CDR3 DNA: TGTGCCAGCACTGGATCAGGGGGTGAAAAACTGTTTTTT
V gene: TRBV6-5; clone size: few; D gene: TRBD1; J gene: TRBJ1-5; CDR3 protein: CASKGDRANQPQHF; CDR3 DNA: TGTGCCAGCAAGGGGGACAGGGCCAATCAGCCCCAGCATTTT
V gene: TRBV6-5; clone size: .; D gene: TRBD2; J gene: TRBJ2-2; CDR3 protein: CASSREAGFTGELFF; CDR3 DNA: TGTGCCAGCAGTCGAGAAGCGGGGTTCACCGGGGAGCTGTTTTTT
V gene: TRBV7-8; clone size: .; D gene: .; J gene: TRBJ1-4; CDR3 protein: CASSFGRVGEKLFF; CDR3 DNA: TGTGCCAGCAGCTTCGGGAGGGTGGGTGAAAAACTGTTTTTT
V gene: TRBV7-9; clone size: .; D gene: .; J gene: TRBJ2-3; CDR3 protein: CASSLAPSGTDTQYF; CDR3 DNA: TGTGCCAGCAGCTTAGCGCCTAGCGGCACAGATACGCAGTATTTT
V gene: TRBV19; clone size: .; D gene: .; J gene: TRBJ1-5; CDR3 protein: CASSVDSTYSNQPQHF; CDR3 DNA: TGTGCCAGTAGCGTGGACAGCACCTATAGCAATCAGCCCCAGCATTTT
V gene: TRBV30; clone size: .; D gene: .; J gene: TRBJ1-5; CDR3 protein: CAWSVRAAGTPQHF; CDR3 DNA: TGTGCCTGGAGTGTACGAGCGGCAGGAACGCCCCAGCATTTT
V gene: TRBV7-9; clone size: .; D gene: .; J gene: TRBJ1-1; CDR3 protein: CASSLGQGPNTEAFF; CDR3 DNA: TGTGCCAGCAGCTTGGGTCAGGGCCCGAACACTGAAGCTTTCTTT
V gene: TRBV7-9; clone size: .; D gene: .; J gene: TRBJ1-6; CDR3 protein: CASSPTDKNSPLHF; CDR3 DNA: TGTGCCAGCAGCCCGACAGACAAGAATTCACCCCTCCACTTT
V gene: TRBV19; clone size: .; D gene: TRBD1; J gene: TRBJ1-2; CDR3 protein: CASSAGQGSGYTF; CDR3 DNA: TGTGCCAGTAGTGCGGGACAGGGGAGCGGCTACACCTTC
V gene: TRBV11-2; clone size: .; D gene: TRBD1; J gene: TRBJ1-6; CDR3 protein: CASSLAGGFSPLHF; CDR3 DNA: TGTGCCAGCAGCTTAGCAGGGGGGTTTTCACCCCTCCACTTT
V gene: TRBV9; clone size: once; D gene: .; J gene: TRBJ2-1; CDR3 protein: CASSVEAGDYNEQFF; CDR3 DNA: TGTGCCAGCAGCGTAGAGGCGGGTGACTACAATGAGCAGTTCTTC
V gene: TRBV24-1; clone size: .; D gene: TRBD1; J gene: TRBJ2-2; CDR3 protein: CATRAGTGTNTGELFF; CDR3 DNA: TGTGCCACCAGGGCCGGGACAGGGACAAACACCGGGGAGCTGTTTTTT
V gene: TRBV5-6; clone size: .; D gene: .; J gene: TRBJ1-1; CDR3 protein: CASSLAEGEAFF; CDR3 DNA: TGTGCCAGCAGCTTGGCGGAGGGGGAAGCTTTCTTT
V gene: TRBV2; clone size: few; D gene: .; J gene: TRBJ2-1; CDR3 protein: CASNLMLAATYNEQFF; CDR3 DNA: TGTGCCAGCAACCTCATGTTAGCGGCCACCTACAATGAGCAGTTCTTC
V gene: TRBV6-1; clone size: .; D gene: TRBD2; J gene: TRBJ2-2; CDR3 protein: CASSERLAGETGELFF; CDR3 DNA: TGTGCCAGCAGTGAGCGGCTAGCGGGAGAAACCGGGGAGCTGTTTTTT
V gene: TRBV13; clone size: .; D gene: .; J gene: TRBJ1-1; CDR3 protein: CASSLRAEAFF; CDR3 DNA: TGTGCCAGCAGCTTGAGAGCTGAAGCTTTCTTT
V gene: TRBV5-4; clone size: .; D gene: .; J gene: TRBJ1-2; CDR3 protein: CASSLAGLTYGYTF; CDR3 DNA: TGTGCCAGCAGCTTGGCGGGACTGACCTATGGCTACACCTTC
V gene: TRBV28; clone size: once; D gene: .; J gene: TRBJ2-3; CDR3 protein: CASSLAGIADTQYF; CDR3 DNA: TGTGCCAGCAGTTTAGCGGGGATTGCAGATACGCAGTATTTT
V gene: TRBV7-2; clone size: .; D gene: TRBD2; J gene: TRBJ2-1; CDR3 protein: CASSFKGVWGGYNEQFF; CDR3 DNA: TGTGCCAGCAGCTTCAAAGGCGTTTGGGGGGGGTACAATGAGCAGTTCTTC
V gene: TRBV7-2; clone size: .; D gene: .; J gene: TRBJ1-2; CDR3 protein: CASSPPGEGYTF; CDR3 DNA: TGCGCCAGCAGCCCCCCCGGGGAAGGCTACACCTTC
V gene: TRBV5-1; clone size: once; D gene: TRBD1; J gene: TRBJ2-1; CDR3 protein: CASSFGQGDEQFF; CDR3 DNA: TGCGCCAGCAGCTTTGGACAGGGCGATGAGCAGTTCTTC
V gene: TRBV18; clone size: .; D gene: TRBD1; J gene: TRBJ1-1; CDR3 protein: CASSPGQGANTEAFF; CDR3 DNA: TGTGCCAGCTCCCCTGGACAGGGGGCGAACACTGAAGCTTTCTTT
V gene: TRBV4-3; clone size: .; D gene: .; J gene: TRBJ1-4; CDR3 protein: CASSQDWAGLNEKLFF; CDR3 DNA: TGCGCCAGCAGCCAAGATTGGGCAGGGCTTAATGAAAAACTGTTTTTT
V gene: TRBV27; clone size: .; D gene: TRBD1; J gene: TRBJ1-5; CDR3 protein: CASSLTSGGVNQPQHF; CDR3 DNA: TGTGCCAGCAGTTTAACGTCAGGGGGCGTTAATCAGCCCCAGCATTTT
V gene: TRBV6-5; clone size: .; D gene: TRBD2; J gene: TRBJ2-5; CDR3 protein: CASSSRLAVYQETQYF; CDR3 DNA: TGTGCCAGCAGTTCTCGACTAGCGGTTTACCAAGAGACCCAGTACTTC
V gene: TRBV5-1; clone size: .; D gene: TRBD1; J gene: TRBJ1-2; CDR3 protein: CASSAEQGLDGYTF; CDR3 DNA: TGCGCCAGCAGCGCAGAACAGGGGCTCGATGGCTACACCTTC
V gene: TRBV9; clone size: .; D gene: .; J gene: TRBJ2-1; CDR3 protein: CASSHGLTNEQFF; CDR3 DNA: TGTGCCAGCAGCCATGGACTAACCAATGAGCAGTTCTTC
V gene: TRBV4-2; clone size: .; D gene: TRBD2; J gene: TRBJ2-1; CDR3 protein: CASSQDPLAGGPSNEQFF; CDR3 DNA: TGTGCCAGCAGCCAAGATCCGTTGGCGGGAGGGCCTAGCAATGAGCAGTTCTTC
V gene: TRBV6-5; clone size: .; D gene: TRBD2; J gene: TRBJ2-2; CDR3 protein: CASSYEGLATTGELFF; CDR3 DNA: TGTGCCAGCAGTTACGAGGGACTAGCGACCACCGGGGAGCTGTTTTTT
V gene: TRBV28; clone size: .; D gene: .; J gene: TRBJ1-5; CDR3 protein: CASVRDSNQPQHF; CDR3 DNA: TGTGCCAGCGTCCGGGATAGCAATCAGCCCCAGCATTTT